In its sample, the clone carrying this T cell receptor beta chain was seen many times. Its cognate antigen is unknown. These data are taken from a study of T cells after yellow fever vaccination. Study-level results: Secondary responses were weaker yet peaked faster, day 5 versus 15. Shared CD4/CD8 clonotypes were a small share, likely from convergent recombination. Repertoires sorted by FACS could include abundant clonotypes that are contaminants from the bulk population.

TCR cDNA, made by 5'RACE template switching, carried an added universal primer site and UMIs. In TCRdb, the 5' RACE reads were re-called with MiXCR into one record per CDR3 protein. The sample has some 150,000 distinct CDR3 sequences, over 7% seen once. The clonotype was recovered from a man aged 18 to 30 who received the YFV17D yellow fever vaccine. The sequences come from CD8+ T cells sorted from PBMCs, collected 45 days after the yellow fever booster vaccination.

CDR3 bases: TGTGCCAGCAGCCTGCTGGTGGGAAACAATGAGCAGTTCTTC. Residues: CASSLLVGNNEQFF. This chain joins TRBV5-5 and TRBJ2-1; D remains ambiguous. V shed 4 bases and J shed 5 bases, with 13 bases lying between them. The CDR3 extends over 14 amino acids. Looked up from germline, CDR1 is SGHKS and CDR2 is YYEKEE (reference sequence).